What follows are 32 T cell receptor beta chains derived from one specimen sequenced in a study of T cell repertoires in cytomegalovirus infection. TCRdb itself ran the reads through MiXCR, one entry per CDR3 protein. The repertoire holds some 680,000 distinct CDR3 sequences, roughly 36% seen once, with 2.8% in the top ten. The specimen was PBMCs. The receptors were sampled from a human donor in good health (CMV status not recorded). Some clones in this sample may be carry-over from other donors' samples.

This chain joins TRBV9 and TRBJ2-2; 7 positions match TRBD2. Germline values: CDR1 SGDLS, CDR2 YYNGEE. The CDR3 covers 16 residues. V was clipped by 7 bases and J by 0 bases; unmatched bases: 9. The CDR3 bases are TGTGCCAGCTCCGGAAGGGAGGGGACGAACACCGGGGAGCTGTTTTTT. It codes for CASSGREGTNTGELFF.

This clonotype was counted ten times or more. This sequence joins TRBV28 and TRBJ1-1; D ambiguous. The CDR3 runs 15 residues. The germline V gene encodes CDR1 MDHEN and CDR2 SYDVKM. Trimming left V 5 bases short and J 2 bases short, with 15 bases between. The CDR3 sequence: CASSPPVPLNTEAFF. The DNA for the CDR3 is TGTGCCAGCAGTCCCCCCGTTCCCCTTAACACTGAAGCTTTCTTT.

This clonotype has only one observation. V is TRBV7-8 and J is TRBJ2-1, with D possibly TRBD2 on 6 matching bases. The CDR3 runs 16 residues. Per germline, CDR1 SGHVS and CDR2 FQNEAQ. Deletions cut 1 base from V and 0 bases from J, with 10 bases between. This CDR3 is CASSLVPRDSYNEQFF. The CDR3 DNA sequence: TGTGCCAGCAGCTTAGTCCCGCGGGACTCCTACAATGAGCAGTTCTTC.

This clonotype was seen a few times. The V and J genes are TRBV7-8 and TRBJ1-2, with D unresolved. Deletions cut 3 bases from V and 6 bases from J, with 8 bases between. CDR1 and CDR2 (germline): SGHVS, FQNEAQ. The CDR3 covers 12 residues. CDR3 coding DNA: TGTGCCAGCAGCTTCCAAAACAATGGCTACACCTTC. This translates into CASSFQNNGYTF. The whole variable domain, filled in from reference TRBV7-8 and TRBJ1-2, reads GAGVSQSPRYKVAKRGQDVALRCDPISGHVSLFWYQQALGQGPEFLTYFQNEAQLDKSGLPSDRFFAERPEGSVSTLKIQRTQQEDSAVYLCASSFQNNGYTFGSGTRLTVV.

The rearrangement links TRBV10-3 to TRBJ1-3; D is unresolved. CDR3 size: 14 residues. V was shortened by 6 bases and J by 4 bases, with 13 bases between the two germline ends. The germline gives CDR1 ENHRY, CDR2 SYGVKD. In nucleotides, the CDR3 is TGTGCCATCAGATCAGGAGAACTCGGAAACACCATATATTTT. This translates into CAIRSGELGNTIYF.

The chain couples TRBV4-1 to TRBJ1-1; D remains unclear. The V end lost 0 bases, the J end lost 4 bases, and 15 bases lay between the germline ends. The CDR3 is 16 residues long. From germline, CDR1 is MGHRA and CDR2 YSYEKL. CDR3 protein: CASSQDSAEPFTEAFF. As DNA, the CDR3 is TGCGCCAGCAGCCAAGATTCGGCAGAGCCTTTCACTGAAGCTTTCTTT.

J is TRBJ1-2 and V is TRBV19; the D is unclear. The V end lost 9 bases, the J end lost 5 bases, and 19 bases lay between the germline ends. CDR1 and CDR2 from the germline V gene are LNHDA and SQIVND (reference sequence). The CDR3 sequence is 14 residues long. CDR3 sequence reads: CASNGGSNGYGYTF. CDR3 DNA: TGTGCCAGCAACGGAGGGTCGAACGGGTATGGCTACACCTTC.

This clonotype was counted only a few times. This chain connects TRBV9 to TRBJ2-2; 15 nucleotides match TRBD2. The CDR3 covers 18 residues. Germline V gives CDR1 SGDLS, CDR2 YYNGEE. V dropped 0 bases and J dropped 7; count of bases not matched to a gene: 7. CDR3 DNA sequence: TGTGCCAGCAGCGTAGGGGGACTAGCGGGAGGATCAGGCGGGGAGCTGTTTTTT. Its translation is CASSVGGLAGGSGGELFF.

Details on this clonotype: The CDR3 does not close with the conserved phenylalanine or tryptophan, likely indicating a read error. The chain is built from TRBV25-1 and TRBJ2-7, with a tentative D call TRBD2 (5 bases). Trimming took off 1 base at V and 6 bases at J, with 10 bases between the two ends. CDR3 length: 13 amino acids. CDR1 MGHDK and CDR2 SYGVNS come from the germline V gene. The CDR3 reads CASSESSRFEQYL. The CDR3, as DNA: TGTGCCAGCAGTGAATCTAGCAGGTTCGAGCAGTACTTA.

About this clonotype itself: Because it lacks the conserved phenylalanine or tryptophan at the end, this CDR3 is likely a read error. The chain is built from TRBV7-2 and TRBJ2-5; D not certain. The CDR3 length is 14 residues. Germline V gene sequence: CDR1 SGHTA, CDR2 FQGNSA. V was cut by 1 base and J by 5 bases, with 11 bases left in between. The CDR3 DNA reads TGTGCCAGCAGCTTAGGAACCGGCCGGGAGACCCAGTACTTA. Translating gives CASSLGTGRETQYL.

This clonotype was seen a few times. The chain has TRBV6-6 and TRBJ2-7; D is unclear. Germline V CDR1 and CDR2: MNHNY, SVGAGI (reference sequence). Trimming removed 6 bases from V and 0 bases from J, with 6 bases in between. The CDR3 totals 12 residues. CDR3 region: CASREHSYEQYF. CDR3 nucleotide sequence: TGTGCCAGCAGGGAGCACTCCTACGAGCAGTACTTC.

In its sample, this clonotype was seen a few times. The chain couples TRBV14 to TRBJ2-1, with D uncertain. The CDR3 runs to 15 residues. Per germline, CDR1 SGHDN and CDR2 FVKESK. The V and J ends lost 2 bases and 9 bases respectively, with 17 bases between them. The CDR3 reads CASSQYAKNSAEQFF. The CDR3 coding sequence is TGTGCCAGCAGCCAATATGCCAAAAATTCCGCTGAGCAGTTCTTC.

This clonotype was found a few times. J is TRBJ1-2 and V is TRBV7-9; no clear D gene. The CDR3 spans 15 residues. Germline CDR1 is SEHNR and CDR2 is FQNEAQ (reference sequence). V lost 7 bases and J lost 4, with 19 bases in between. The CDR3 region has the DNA TGTGCCAGCACCGCTAGAGTAGGGTACCCCTATGGCTACACCTTC. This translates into CASTARVGYPYGYTF.

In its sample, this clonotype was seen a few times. In nucleotides, the CDR3 is TGTGCCAGCAGCTGGGGTGGGGGAGACAAAAACATTCAGTACTTC. Protein sequence: CASSWGGGDKNIQYF. The chain has TRBV7-8 and TRBJ2-4; D may match TRBD1 or TRBD2 (5 bases each). V was pared by 4 bases and J by 3 bases, with 13 bases between. This CDR3 has 15 residues. Germline CDR1 reads SGHVS; CDR2 reads FQNEAQ.

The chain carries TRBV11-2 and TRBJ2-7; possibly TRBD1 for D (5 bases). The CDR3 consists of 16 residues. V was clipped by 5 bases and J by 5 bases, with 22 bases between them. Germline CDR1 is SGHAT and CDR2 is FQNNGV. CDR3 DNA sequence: TGTGCCAGCAGCGGCAGGGTCTCCTACCAATCCCACGAGCAGTACTTC. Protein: CASSGRVSYQSHEQYF.

The DNA of the CDR3 is TGTGCCAGCAGTCAAATCGTCAGGATCGACCAAGAGACCCAGTACTTC. As protein: CASSQIVRIDQETQYF. The rearrangement links TRBV12-3 or TRBV12-4 to TRBJ2-5; D gene uncertain. The length of the CDR3 is 16 residues. Trimming removed 5 bases at V and 0 bases at J, with 16 bases between.

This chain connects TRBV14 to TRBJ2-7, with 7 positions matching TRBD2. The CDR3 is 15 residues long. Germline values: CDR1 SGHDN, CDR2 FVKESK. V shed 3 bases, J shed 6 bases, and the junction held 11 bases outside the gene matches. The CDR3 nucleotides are TGTGCCAGCAGCCAGTTCCTGGGAGGGATCGGCGAGCAGTACTTC. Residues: CASSQFLGGIGEQYF.

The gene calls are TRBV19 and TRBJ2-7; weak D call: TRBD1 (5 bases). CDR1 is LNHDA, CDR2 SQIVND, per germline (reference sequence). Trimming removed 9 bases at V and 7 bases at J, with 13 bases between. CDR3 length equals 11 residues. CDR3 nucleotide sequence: TGTGCCAGCGGACAACTGTGGGAGCAGTACTTC. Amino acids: CASGQLWEQYF.

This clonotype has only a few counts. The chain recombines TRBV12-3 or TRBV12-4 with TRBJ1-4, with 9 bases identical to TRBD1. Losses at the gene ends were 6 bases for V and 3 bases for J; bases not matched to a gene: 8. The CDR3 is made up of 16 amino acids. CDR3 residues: CASRRTGQGSNEKLFF. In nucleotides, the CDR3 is TGTGCCAGCAGGAGGACCGGACAGGGGTCTAATGAAAAACTGTTTTTT.

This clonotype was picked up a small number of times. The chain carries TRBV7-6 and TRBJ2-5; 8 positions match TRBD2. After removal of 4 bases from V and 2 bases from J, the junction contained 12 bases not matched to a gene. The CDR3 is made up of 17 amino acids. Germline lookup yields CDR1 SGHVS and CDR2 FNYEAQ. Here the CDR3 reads CASSSSPGLGGQETQYF. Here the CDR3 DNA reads TGTGCCAGCAGCTCCTCCCCGGGACTAGGGGGGCAAGAGACCCAGTACTTC. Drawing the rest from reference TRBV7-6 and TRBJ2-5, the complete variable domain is GAGVSQSPRYKVTKRGQDVALRCDPISGHVSLYWYRQALGQGPEFLTYFNYEAQQDKSGLPNDRFSAERPEGSISTLTIQRTEQRDSAMYRCASSSSPGLGGQETQYFGPGTRLLVL.

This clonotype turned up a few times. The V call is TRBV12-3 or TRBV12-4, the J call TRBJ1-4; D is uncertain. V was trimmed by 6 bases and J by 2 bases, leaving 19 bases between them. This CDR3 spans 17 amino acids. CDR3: CASSPGLAIGTNEKLFF. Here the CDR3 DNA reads TGTGCCAGCAGCCCTGGACTAGCTATCGGGACTAATGAAAAACTGTTTTTT.

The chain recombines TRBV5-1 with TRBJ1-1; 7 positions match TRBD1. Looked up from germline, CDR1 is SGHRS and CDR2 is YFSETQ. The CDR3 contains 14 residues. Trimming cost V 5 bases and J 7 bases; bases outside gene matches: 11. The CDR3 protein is CASRRLTGSLEAFF. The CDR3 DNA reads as TGCGCCAGCAGACGTTTGACAGGGTCACTTGAAGCTTTCTTT.

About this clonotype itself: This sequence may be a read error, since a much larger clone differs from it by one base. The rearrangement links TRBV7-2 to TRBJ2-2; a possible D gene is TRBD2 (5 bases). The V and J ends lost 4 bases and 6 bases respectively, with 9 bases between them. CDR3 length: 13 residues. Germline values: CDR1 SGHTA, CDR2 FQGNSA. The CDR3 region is CASSSAVPGELFF. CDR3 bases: TGTGCCAGCAGCTCAGCGGTCCCCGGGGAGCTGTTTTTT.

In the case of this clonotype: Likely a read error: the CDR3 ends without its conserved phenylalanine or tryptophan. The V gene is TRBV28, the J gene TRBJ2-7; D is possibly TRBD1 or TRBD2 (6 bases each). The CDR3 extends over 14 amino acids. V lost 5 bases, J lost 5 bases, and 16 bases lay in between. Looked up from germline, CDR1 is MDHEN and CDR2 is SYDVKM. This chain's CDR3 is CASSEGGRLNEQYL. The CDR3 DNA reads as TGTGCCAGCAGTGAGGGGGGCCGTTTAAACGAGCAGTACTTA.

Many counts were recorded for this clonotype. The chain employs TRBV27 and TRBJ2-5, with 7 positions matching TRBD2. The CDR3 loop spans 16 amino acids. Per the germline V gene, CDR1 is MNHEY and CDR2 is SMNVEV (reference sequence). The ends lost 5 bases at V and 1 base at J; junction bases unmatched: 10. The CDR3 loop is CASSRGGGGLQETQYF. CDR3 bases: TGTGCCAGCAGTAGGGGCGGGGGTGGGCTCCAAGAGACCCAGTACTTC.

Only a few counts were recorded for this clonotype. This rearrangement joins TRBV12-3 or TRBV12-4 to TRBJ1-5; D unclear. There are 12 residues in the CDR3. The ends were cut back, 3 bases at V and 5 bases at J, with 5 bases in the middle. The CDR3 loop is CASSLRYQPQHF. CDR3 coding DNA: TGTGCCAGCAGTTTGAGGTATCAGCCCCAGCATTTT.

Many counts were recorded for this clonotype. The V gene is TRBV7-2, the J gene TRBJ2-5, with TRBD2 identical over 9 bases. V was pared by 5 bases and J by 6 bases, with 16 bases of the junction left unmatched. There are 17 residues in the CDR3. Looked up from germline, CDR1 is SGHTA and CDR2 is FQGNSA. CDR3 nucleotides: TGTGCCAGCAGCGATACTAGCGGGTCTGGGCCGGGGAAGACCCAGTACTTC. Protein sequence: CASSDTSGSGPGKTQYF.

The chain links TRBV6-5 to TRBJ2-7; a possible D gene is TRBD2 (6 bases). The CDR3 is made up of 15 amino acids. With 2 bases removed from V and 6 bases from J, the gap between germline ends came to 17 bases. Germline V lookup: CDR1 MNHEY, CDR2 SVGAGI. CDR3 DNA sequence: TGTGCCAGCAGTTACGGAGGGTTAGGTTCGACCGAGCAGTACTTC. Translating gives CASSYGGLGSTEQYF.

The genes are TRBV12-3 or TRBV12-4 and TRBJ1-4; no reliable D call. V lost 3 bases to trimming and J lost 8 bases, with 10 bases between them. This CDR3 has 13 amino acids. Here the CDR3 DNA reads TGTGCCAGCAGTTTGGTCCTCGGGGAAAAACTGTTTTTT. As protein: CASSLVLGEKLFF.

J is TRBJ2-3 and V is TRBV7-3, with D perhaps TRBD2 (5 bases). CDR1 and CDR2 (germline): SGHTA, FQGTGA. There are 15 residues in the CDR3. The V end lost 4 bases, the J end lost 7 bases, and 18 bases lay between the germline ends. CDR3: CASSSGSPTLNTQYF. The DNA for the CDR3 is TGTGCCAGCAGCTCGGGATCACCGACTTTAAATACGCAGTATTTT.

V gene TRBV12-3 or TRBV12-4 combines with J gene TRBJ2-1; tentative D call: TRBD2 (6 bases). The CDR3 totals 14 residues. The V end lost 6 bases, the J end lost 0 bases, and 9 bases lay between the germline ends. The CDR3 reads CASRRDVSYNEQFF. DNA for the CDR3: TGTGCCAGCAGGCGGGACGTCTCCTACAATGAGCAGTTCTTC.

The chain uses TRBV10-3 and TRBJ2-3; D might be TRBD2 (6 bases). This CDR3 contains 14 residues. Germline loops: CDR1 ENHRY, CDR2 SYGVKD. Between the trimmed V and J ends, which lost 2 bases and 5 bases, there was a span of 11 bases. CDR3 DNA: TGTGCCATCAGTGAGGTGGCCGGGAGAGATACGCAGTATTTT. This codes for CAISEVAGRDTQYF.